A selection of T cell receptor beta chains follows, all from one sample in a study of shared clonotypes between healthy human individuals. The method was immunoSEQ multiplex PCR; TCRdb's version includes in-frame clones alone and lacks a portion of them. Counted here are more than 1,200,000 clones, 97% to 99% occurring once; the ten biggest clones make up around 0.38%. Material for sequencing was naive CD4+ T cells sorted from blood. Receptors were obtained from a man aged 25 to 40 in good health. Both conserved end residues are part of each CDR3. D genes are given only for firm matches. For some rows the clone size is stated as once, few or many, or as a class when expanded; others skip it.

clone size: -
D gene: -
V gene: TRBV6-6
J gene: TRBJ2-1
CDR3 DNA: TGTGCCAGCTCGGGAAGGCATGAGCAGTTCTTC
CDR3 protein: CASSGRHEQFF

clone size: once
D gene: -
V gene: TRBV29-1
J gene: TRBJ2-3
CDR3 DNA: TGCAGCGTTGTAGGTGCACCGACAGATACGCAGTATTTT
CDR3 protein: CSVVGAPTDTQYF

clone size: -
D gene: -
V gene: TRBV18
J gene: TRBJ2-2
CDR3 DNA: TGTGCCAGCTCACCTGGGCTAGTTGGTCGGGAGCTGTTTTTT
CDR3 protein: CASSPGLVGRELFF

clone size: -
D gene: -
V gene: TRBV29-1
J gene: TRBJ1-2
CDR3 DNA: TGCAGCGTTGTGCCCCCCGGCGCTTGGGTGAGGTATGGCTACACCTTC
CDR3 protein: CSVVPPGAWVRYGYTF

clone size: -
D gene: -
V gene: TRBV2
J gene: TRBJ1-1
CDR3 DNA: TGTGCCAGCAGTGAAACCCTCCTCCTGGCTGAAGCTTTCTTT
CDR3 protein: CASSETLLLAEAFF

clone size: -
D gene: TRBD2
V gene: TRBV19
J gene: TRBJ2-1
CDR3 DNA: TGTGCCAGTACCCCCCGAGCAAGACTAGCGGGAGTCTACAATGAGCAGTTCTTC
CDR3 protein: CASTPRARLAGVYNEQFF

clone size: -
D gene: -
V gene: TRBV27
J gene: TRBJ2-7
CDR3 DNA: TGTGCCAGCAGTTGGGGCTACGAGCAGTACTTC
CDR3 protein: CASSWGYEQYF

clone size: -
D gene: -
V gene: TRBV28
J gene: TRBJ2-1
CDR3 DNA: TGTGCCAGCAGTTTAGGAAGGCACAATGAGCAGTTCTTC
CDR3 protein: CASSLGRHNEQFF

clone size: -
D gene: -
V gene: TRBV4-3
J gene: TRBJ2-6
CDR3 DNA: TGCGCCAGCAGCCAAGGTGATTTGGCCTCTGGGGCCAACGTCCTGACTTTC
CDR3 protein: CASSQGDLASGANVLTF

clone size: once
D gene: TRBD2
V gene: TRBV10-3
J gene: TRBJ2-7
CDR3 DNA: TGTGCCATCAGTGCAAGCGGGAGCCCCTACGAGCAGTACTTC
CDR3 protein: CAISASGSPYEQYF

clone size: -
D gene: -
V gene: TRBV7-7
J gene: TRBJ2-1
CDR3 DNA: TGTGCCAGCAGCTTAGGACCCCTCGGGAATGAGCAGTTCTTC
CDR3 protein: CASSLGPLGNEQFF

clone size: -
D gene: -
V gene: TRBV5-4
J gene: TRBJ2-5
CDR3 DNA: TGTGCCAGCAGCTTGGTTGAGGAGACCCAGTACTTC
CDR3 protein: CASSLVEETQYF

clone size: -
D gene: -
V gene: TRBV30
J gene: TRBJ2-1
CDR3 DNA: TGTGCCTGGTCCGAGGTGGGACTCTACAATGAGCAGTTCTTC
CDR3 protein: CAWSEVGLYNEQFF

clone size: -
D gene: TRBD1
V gene: TRBV25-1
J gene: TRBJ1-4
CDR3 DNA: TGTGCCAGTGGGGCCGGGACAGGGGTTGAAAAACTGTTTTTT
CDR3 protein: CASGAGTGVEKLFF

clone size: -
D gene: -
V gene: TRBV18
J gene: TRBJ2-5
CDR3 DNA: TGTGCCAGCTCACCACCGGGGGATTTTGAAAAGACCCAGTACTTC
CDR3 protein: CASSPPGDFEKTQYF

clone size: -
D gene: -
V gene: TRBV27
J gene: TRBJ2-1
CDR3 DNA: TGTGCCAGCAGGGATACAACTCCCTACAATGAGCAGTTCTTC
CDR3 protein: CASRDTTPYNEQFF

clone size: -
D gene: TRBD1
V gene: TRBV30
J gene: TRBJ1-1
CDR3 DNA: TGTGCCTGGAGTCAGACAGGGGTTTTCTTT
CDR3 protein: CAWSQTGVFF

clone size: -
D gene: TRBD1
V gene: TRBV5-1
J gene: TRBJ2-5
CDR3 DNA: TGCGCCAGCAGCAACCCACAGGGGGAGGAGACCCAGTACTTC
CDR3 protein: CASSNPQGEETQYF

clone size: -
D gene: -
V gene: TRBV18
J gene: TRBJ1-2
CDR3 DNA: TGTGCCAGCTCACCCGGACGGAACTATGGCTACACCTTC
CDR3 protein: CASSPGRNYGYTF

clone size: -
D gene: -
V gene: TRBV7-8
J gene: TRBJ1-2
CDR3 DNA: TGTGCCAGCAGGCCTGCCCGTAACTATGGCTACACCTTC
CDR3 protein: CASRPARNYGYTF

clone size: -
D gene: TRBD1
V gene: TRBV5-1
J gene: TRBJ1-1
CDR3 DNA: TGCGCCAGCGGACTACAGGGGGAAGGCACTGAAGCTTTCTTT
CDR3 protein: CASGLQGEGTEAFF

clone size: -
D gene: -
V gene: TRBV19
J gene: TRBJ2-1
CDR3 DNA: TGTGCCAGTAGTCTCCGAAATGAGCAGTTCTTC
CDR3 protein: CASSLRNEQFF

clone size: -
D gene: TRBD1
V gene: TRBV7-8
J gene: TRBJ1-4
CDR3 DNA: TGTGCCAGCAGCTTGAGGACAGGGACTAATGAAAAACTGTTTTTT
CDR3 protein: CASSLRTGTNEKLFF

clone size: -
D gene: TRBD1
V gene: TRBV18
J gene: TRBJ1-2
CDR3 DNA: TGTGCCAGCTCACTACCGGACAGGGCTGGCTATGGCTACACCTTC
CDR3 protein: CASSLPDRAGYGYTF

clone size: -
D gene: TRBD2
V gene: TRBV7-2
J gene: TRBJ2-7
CDR3 DNA: TGTGCCAGCAGCTTATTGTCCCTAGCGGGGGTCTACGAGCAGTACTTC
CDR3 protein: CASSLLSLAGVYEQYF

clone size: once
D gene: -
V gene: TRBV6-6
J gene: TRBJ1-2
CDR3 DNA: TGTGCCAGCACCTTACGGGGGGGCTACACCTTC
CDR3 protein: CASTLRGGYTF

clone size: -
D gene: -
V gene: TRBV27
J gene: TRBJ2-7
CDR3 DNA: TGTGCCAGCAGCGAATTAGGGGCGGAGACCTACGAGCAGTACTTC
CDR3 protein: CASSELGAETYEQYF

clone size: -
D gene: -
V gene: TRBV5-4
J gene: TRBJ1-1
CDR3 DNA: TGTGCCAGCAGCAACCCCGCCCGGAACGCTGAAGCTTTCTTT
CDR3 protein: CASSNPARNAEAFF

clone size: -
D gene: -
V gene: TRBV5-5
J gene: TRBJ2-2
CDR3 DNA: TGTGCCAGCAGCTTGCATGATCAGCGCAGCGGGGAGCTGTTTTTT
CDR3 protein: CASSLHDQRSGELFF

clone size: -
D gene: TRBD1
V gene: TRBV7-6
J gene: TRBJ2-7
CDR3 DNA: TGTGCCAGCAGCTTAGCCTCCGGGACAGGGGGTTACGAGCAGTACTTC
CDR3 protein: CASSLASGTGGYEQYF

clone size: -
D gene: TRBD1
V gene: TRBV7-9
J gene: TRBJ1-4
CDR3 DNA: TGTGCCAGCAGCTCGACGGACAGGGCCGCGGGGAAACTGTTTTTT
CDR3 protein: CASSSTDRAAGKLFF

clone size: once
D gene: TRBD1
V gene: TRBV19
J gene: TRBJ2-1
CDR3 DNA: TGTGCCAGTAGTCACCAGACAGGGTTCTCCTACAATGAGCAGTTCTTC
CDR3 protein: CASSHQTGFSYNEQFF

clone size: -
D gene: -
V gene: TRBV6-6
J gene: TRBJ1-1
CDR3 DNA: TGTGCCAGCAGTTACCCCGTCGGGAGGAAGAACACTGAAGCTTTCTTT
CDR3 protein: CASSYPVGRKNTEAFF

clone size: -
D gene: TRBD2
V gene: TRBV18
J gene: TRBJ2-1
CDR3 DNA: TGTGCCAGCTCACCCCTGGGACTAGCGGGAGGGAATAATGAGCAGTTCTTC
CDR3 protein: CASSPLGLAGGNNEQFF

clone size: -
D gene: TRBD2
V gene: TRBV9
J gene: TRBJ2-2
CDR3 DNA: TGTGCCAGCAGCGCCTTTAGCGGGAGCGGTACCGGGGAGCTGTTTTTT
CDR3 protein: CASSAFSGSGTGELFF

clone size: -
D gene: -
V gene: TRBV6-4
J gene: TRBJ2-2
CDR3 DNA: TGTGCCAGCAGGGCAGAGGGTCACACCGGGGAGCTGTTTTTT
CDR3 protein: CASRAEGHTGELFF

clone size: -
D gene: -
V gene: TRBV27
J gene: TRBJ2-3
CDR3 DNA: TGTGCCAGCAGTTTATTAGCCCCGGGCAGAGCAGATACGCAGTATTTT
CDR3 protein: CASSLLAPGRADTQYF

clone size: -
D gene: -
V gene: TRBV10-3
J gene: TRBJ2-5
CDR3 DNA: TGTGCCATCAGTGAGTCAATTACAGAAAGTAGAGAGACCCAGTACTTC
CDR3 protein: CAISESITESRETQYF

clone size: -
D gene: TRBD1
V gene: TRBV5-1
J gene: TRBJ1-2
CDR3 DNA: TGCGCCAGCAGCTTGGTCGGACAGGGAATGCCGATCCATGGCTACACCTTC
CDR3 protein: CASSLVGQGMPIHGYTF

clone size: -
D gene: -
V gene: TRBV9
J gene: TRBJ1-3
CDR3 DNA: TGTGCCAGCAGCCCCTTCCGTGGAAACACCATATATTTT
CDR3 protein: CASSPFRGNTIYF

clone size: -
D gene: -
V gene: TRBV5-4
J gene: TRBJ2-3
CDR3 DNA: TGTGCCAGCAGTTCACTACCTAGAGATACGCAGTATTTT
CDR3 protein: CASSSLPRDTQYF

clone size: -
D gene: TRBD1
V gene: TRBV5-4
J gene: TRBJ2-5
CDR3 DNA: TGTGCCAGCAGCTTCAGGGGACAGGGGGCCCAGACCCAGTACTTC
CDR3 protein: CASSFRGQGAQTQYF

clone size: -
D gene: -
V gene: TRBV21-1
J gene: TRBJ1-2
CDR3 DNA: TGTGCCCTTATTCCAGGGGATCGGGTGGAGGGCTACACCTTC
CDR3 protein: CALIPGDRVEGYTF

clone size: -
D gene: -
V gene: TRBV5-6
J gene: TRBJ2-7
CDR3 DNA: TGTGCCAGCAGCCTACTCCGAGTCGACGAGCAGTACTTC
CDR3 protein: CASSLLRVDEQYF

clone size: once
D gene: TRBD1
V gene: TRBV25-1
J gene: TRBJ2-1
CDR3 DNA: TGTGCCAGCAGTGACAGGGGGCCGAGCTCCTACAATGAGCAGTTCTTC
CDR3 protein: CASSDRGPSSYNEQFF

clone size: -
D gene: -
V gene: TRBV6-1
J gene: TRBJ1-4
CDR3 DNA: TGTGCCAGCAGTGAATGGCCGAATGAAAAACTGTTTTTT
CDR3 protein: CASSEWPNEKLFF

clone size: -
D gene: -
V gene: TRBV7-2
J gene: TRBJ2-1
CDR3 DNA: TGTGCCAGCAGACCCCGCCCGGGCTCCTACAATGAGCAGTTCTTC
CDR3 protein: CASRPRPGSYNEQFF

clone size: -
D gene: -
V gene: TRBV15
J gene: TRBJ1-4
CDR3 DNA: TGTGCCACCAGCAGAGGCGAGACAGCAACTAATGAAAAACTGTTTTTT
CDR3 protein: CATSRGETATNEKLFF

clone size: -
D gene: -
V gene: TRBV19
J gene: TRBJ1-1
CDR3 DNA: TGTGCCAGTAGTATAGATCTGCGTGGCGACAACACTGAAGCTTTCTTT
CDR3 protein: CASSIDLRGDNTEAFF

clone size: -
D gene: -
V gene: TRBV27
J gene: TRBJ2-7
CDR3 DNA: TGTGCCAGCCGCTGGGGCGGCGAGCAGTACTTC
CDR3 protein: CASRWGGEQYF

clone size: -
D gene: -
V gene: TRBV19
J gene: TRBJ2-7
CDR3 DNA: TGTGCCAGTAGTCGGTTTAATGCTATCTCCTACGAGCAGTACTTC
CDR3 protein: CASSRFNAISYEQYF

clone size: -
D gene: -
V gene: TRBV19
J gene: TRBJ1-5
CDR3 DNA: TGTGCCAGTAGTATAGACGAGGCCGGGGCCCAGCATTTT
CDR3 protein: CASSIDEAGAQHF

clone size: once
D gene: -
V gene: TRBV18
J gene: TRBJ1-3
CDR3 DNA: TGTGCCAGTAAACCCTATCTGGAAAACACCATATATTTT
CDR3 protein: CASKPYLENTIYF

clone size: once
D gene: -
V gene: TRBV30
J gene: TRBJ1-5
CDR3 DNA: TGTGCCTGGAGTTTGGGGAATAGAGGCAATCAGCCCCAGCATTTT
CDR3 protein: CAWSLGNRGNQPQHF

clone size: -
D gene: TRBD2
V gene: TRBV9
J gene: TRBJ2-1
CDR3 DNA: TGTGCCAGCAGCGTGAGCGGGAGCTCCTACAATGAGCAGTTCTTC
CDR3 protein: CASSVSGSSYNEQFF

clone size: -
D gene: TRBD1
V gene: TRBV6-1
J gene: TRBJ2-6
CDR3 DNA: TGTGCCAGCAACATAAGGACAGGTAGGGCCAACGTCCTGACTTTC
CDR3 protein: CASNIRTGRANVLTF

clone size: once
D gene: -
V gene: TRBV18
J gene: TRBJ2-3
CDR3 DNA: TGTGCCAGCTCACCTTTGACTGGTCGGCCGTTAGATACGCAGTATTTT
CDR3 protein: CASSPLTGRPLDTQYF

clone size: -
D gene: -
V gene: TRBV11-2
J gene: TRBJ1-1
CDR3 DNA: TGTGCCAGCAGCTTGGGGGTGAACACTGAAGCTTTCTTT
CDR3 protein: CASSLGVNTEAFF

clone size: -
D gene: -
V gene: TRBV28
J gene: TRBJ2-2
CDR3 DNA: TGTGCCAGCATAAATAGCAGGAACACCGGGGAGCTGTTTTTT
CDR3 protein: CASINSRNTGELFF

clone size: -
D gene: -
V gene: TRBV19
J gene: TRBJ1-2
CDR3 DNA: TGTGCCAGTAGCCCTCAGGGTCGGATTGACTATGGCTACACCTTC
CDR3 protein: CASSPQGRIDYGYTF